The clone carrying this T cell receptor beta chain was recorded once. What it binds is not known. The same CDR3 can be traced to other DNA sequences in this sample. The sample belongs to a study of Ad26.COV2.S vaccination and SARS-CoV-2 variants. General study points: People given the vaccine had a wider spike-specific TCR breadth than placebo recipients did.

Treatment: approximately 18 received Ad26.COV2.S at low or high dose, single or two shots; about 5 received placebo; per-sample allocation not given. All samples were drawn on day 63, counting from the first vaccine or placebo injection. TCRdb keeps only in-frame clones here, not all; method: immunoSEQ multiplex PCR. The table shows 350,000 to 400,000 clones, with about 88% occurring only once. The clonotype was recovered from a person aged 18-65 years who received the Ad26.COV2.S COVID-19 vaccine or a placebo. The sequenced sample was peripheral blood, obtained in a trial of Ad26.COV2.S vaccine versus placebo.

CDR3 loop: CASSPSSGNTIYF. DNA of the CDR3: TGTGCCAGCAGCCCATCGTCTGGAAACACCATATATTTT. The genes are TRBV3-1 (or the pseudogene TRBV3-2) and TRBJ1-3; D unclear. Germline lookup yields CDR1 LGHDT and CDR2 YNNKEL (reference sequence). This CDR3 comprises 13 residues. With 4 bases removed from V and 1 base from J, the gap between germline ends came to 5 bases.